This TCR beta chain stems from a study of cytomegalovirus exposure and HLA in healthy donors. PCR was performed using 60 Vbeta and 13 Jbeta primers. Measured with immunoSEQ multiplex PCR; TCRdb has only the in-frame clones, and not every one. The repertoire holds 150,000 to 200,000 clones, with approximately 77% as singletons. Study results and limitations: Solely CMV serostatus was available to characterize immune exposure.

This CDR3 has 12 residues. Germline assignment: CDR1 SNHLY and CDR2 FYNNEI. V was pared by 9 bases and J by 5 bases, with 13 bases between. This clone turned up a few times. Its specificity is unknown. Sequences were obtained from PBMCs. The receptor comes from a male donor in good health and CMV-seropositive. The V call is TRBV2, the J call TRBJ1-1, with D possibly TRBD1 on 6 matching bases. The CDR3 DNA reads TGTGCCAGTAGAGGGGGAGCGACTGAAGCTTTCTTT. It encodes CASRGGATEAFF.